The clone carrying this TCR beta chain was found once. The target antigen is unknown. Germline CDR1 reads MDHEN; CDR2 reads SYDVKM. This CDR3 region has 16 residues. V shed 5 bases and J shed 3 bases, with 17 bases lying between them. Using immunoSEQ multiplex PCR, the repertoire was profiled, and TCRdb retains in-frame clones only, with some absent. The repertoire holds around 13,000 clones, over 60% seen once, with approximately 7.6% in the top ten. The sample originates from a study of early stage breast cancer tumors. Overall study findings and caveats: Commonly generated sequences made up most enriched TCRB sequences shared between patients.

This normal breast sample came from a site roughly 1.8-4 cm away from the tumor. Enough DNA from normal breast tissue often took about 85-320 mg. The chain couples TRBV28 to TRBJ1-5; TRBD1 is a possible D gene (5 bases). What was sequenced was normal breast tissue next to the tumor. The TCR comes from a person aged 45 to 59 with breast cancer. CDR3 sequence: CASSNGAGFINQPQHF. The CDR3 DNA reads TGTGCCAGCAGTAATGGGGCAGGGTTTATCAATCAGCCCCAGCATTTT.